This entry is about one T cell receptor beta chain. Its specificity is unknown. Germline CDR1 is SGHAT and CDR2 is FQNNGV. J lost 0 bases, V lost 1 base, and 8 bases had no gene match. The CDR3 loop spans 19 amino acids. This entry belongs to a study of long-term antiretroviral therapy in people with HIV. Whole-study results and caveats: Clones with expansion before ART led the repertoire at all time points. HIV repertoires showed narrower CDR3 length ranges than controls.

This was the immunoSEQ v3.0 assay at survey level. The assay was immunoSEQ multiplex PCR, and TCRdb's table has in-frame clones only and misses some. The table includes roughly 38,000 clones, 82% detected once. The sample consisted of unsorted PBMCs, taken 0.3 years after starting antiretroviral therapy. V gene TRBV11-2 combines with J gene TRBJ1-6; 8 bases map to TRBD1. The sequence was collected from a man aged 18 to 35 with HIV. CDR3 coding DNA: TGTGCCAGCAGCTTAGGAGGGACAGGCCCTAGCTCCTATAATTCACCCCTCCACTTT. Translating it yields CASSLGGTGPSSYNSPLHF.